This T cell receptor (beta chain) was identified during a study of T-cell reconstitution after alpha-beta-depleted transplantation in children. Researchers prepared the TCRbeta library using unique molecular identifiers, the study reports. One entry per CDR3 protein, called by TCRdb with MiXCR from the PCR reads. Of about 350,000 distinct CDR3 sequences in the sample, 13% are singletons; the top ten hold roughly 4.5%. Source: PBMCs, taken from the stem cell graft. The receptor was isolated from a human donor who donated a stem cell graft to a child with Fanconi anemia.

This chain's CDR3 is CASSGDRFLNTEAFF. DNA for the CDR3: TGTGCCAGCAGCGGCGACAGATTTCTGAACACTGAAGCTTTCTTT. The chain combines TRBV7-3 with TRBJ1-1; a weak D match, TRBD1 (5 bases). The V end lost 5 bases, the J end lost 0 bases, and 13 bases lay between the germline ends. The CDR3 consists of 15 residues. Germline loops: CDR1 SGHTA, CDR2 FQGTGA.